Below, 5 T cell receptor beta chains from the same sample are listed, as sequenced in a study of blood T cell repertoires in COVID-19. TCRdb's table, derived via immunoSEQ multiplex PCR, lists solely in-frame clones and lacks some. The sample has fewer than 200,000 clones, approximately 83% seen once; the top ten hold about 9.6%. The material sequenced was peripheral blood. The origin of the receptors is a man over 45 with active or convalescent COVID-19.

This clone was seen a handful of times. The chain links TRBV7-2 to TRBJ1-5, with D possibly matching TRBD1 (6 bases). The length of the CDR3 is 16 residues. Germline CDR1 is SGHTA and CDR2 is FQGNSA. V lost 5 bases, J lost 2 bases, and 16 bases lay in between. The CDR3 protein is CASSPQPSGGNQPQHF. CDR3 coding DNA: TGTGCCAGCAGCCCACAACCTTCAGGGGGCAATCAGCCCCAGCATTTT.

The V and J genes are TRBV4-1 and TRBJ1-4; the D is unclear. Germline CDR1 reads MGHRA; CDR2 reads YSYEKL. This CDR3 has 15 residues. With 4 bases removed from V and 6 bases from J, the gap between germline ends came to 15 bases. This CDR3 is CASSLSLGSYEKLFF. CDR3 nucleotides: TGCGCCAGCAGCCTGAGCCTCGGGTCCTATGAAAAACTGTTTTTT.

This chain's CDR3 is CASRTGGDYEQYF. CDR3 nucleotide sequence: TGTGCCAGCAGAACGGGGGGCGATTACGAGCAGTACTTC. This chain connects TRBV6-5 to TRBJ2-7; D might be TRBD2 (7 bases). The CDR3 loop spans 13 amino acids. Trimming left V 6 bases short and J 4 bases short, with 13 bases between. The germline V gene encodes CDR1 MNHEY and CDR2 SVGAGI.

The V and J genes are TRBV24-1 and TRBJ2-7; the D gene is possibly TRBD1 (5 bases). The CDR3 has 15 residues. Germline lookup yields CDR1 KGHDR and CDR2 SFDVKD. Trimming removed 6 bases from V and 1 base from J, with 15 bases in between. In nucleotides, the CDR3 is TGTGCCACCAGTCAAGAAAACAGGATTTCCTACGAGCAGTACTTC. This gives the protein CATSQENRISYEQYF.

The J gene is TRBJ2-6, the V gene TRBV6-5, with D unclear. Germline CDR1 reads MNHEY; CDR2 reads SVGAGI. V was trimmed by 0 bases and J by 0 bases, leaving 6 bases between them. The CDR3 contains 16 residues. The CDR3: CASSYSLFSGANVLTF. The DNA for the CDR3 is TGTGCCAGCAGTTACTCACTGTTCTCTGGGGCCAACGTCCTGACTTTC.